The rows below give T cell receptor beta chains drawn from one sample of a study of blood T cell repertoires in COVID-19. TCRdb's copy holds only in-frame clones and misses some; the assay was immunoSEQ multiplex PCR. Here the sample spans a few hundred thousand clones, about 87% being singletons. The sequenced sample consisted of PBMCs or T cells enriched from blood (not recorded which). The receptors were gathered from a young man who had recovered from COVID-19. Both conserved end residues are part of each CDR3. D genes are given only for firm matches. Only some rows state a clone size, as once, few, many or a class for expanded clones.

clone_size: NA
v_call: TRBV11-3
d_call: NA
j_call: TRBJ2-7
cdr3_nt: TGTGCCAGCAGCCCTGGCAGGAGGGGGCTAGCTATCGACGAGCAGTACTTC
cdr3_aa: CASSPGRRGLAIDEQYF

clone_size: once
v_call: TRBV6-1
d_call: TRBD1
j_call: TRBJ2-3
cdr3_nt: TGTGCCAGCAGGGACAGGCTCACAGATACGCAGTATTTT
cdr3_aa: CASRDRLTDTQYF

clone_size: NA
v_call: TRBV28
d_call: TRBD1
j_call: TRBJ1-4
cdr3_nt: TGTGCCAGCAGTGTAACAGGGGAGGCTAATGAAAAACTGTTTTTT
cdr3_aa: CASSVTGEANEKLFF

clone_size: NA
v_call: TRBV4-3
d_call: NA
j_call: TRBJ2-3
cdr3_nt: TGCGCCAGCAGCCCAGGACTAGGGGGTACAGATACGCAGTATTTT
cdr3_aa: CASSPGLGGTDTQYF

clone_size: NA
v_call: TRBV11-2
d_call: TRBD1
j_call: TRBJ2-2
cdr3_nt: TGTGCCAGCAGCCCGGCGGGGACAGGCAACGCCGGGGAGCTGTTTTTT
cdr3_aa: CASSPAGTGNAGELFF

clone_size: NA
v_call: TRBV5-4
d_call: TRBD1
j_call: TRBJ2-3
cdr3_nt: TGTGCCAGCAGCGGACAGGGGGCCCCAGATACGCAGTATTTT
cdr3_aa: CASSGQGAPDTQYF

clone_size: few
v_call: TRBV11-2
d_call: NA
j_call: TRBJ1-1
cdr3_nt: TGTGCCAGCAGCTTAGTTTCGGGAAAAGCTTTCTTT
cdr3_aa: CASSLVSGKAFF

clone_size: NA
v_call: TRBV5-1
d_call: TRBD1
j_call: TRBJ1-2
cdr3_nt: TGCGCCAGCAGCTTGGGGACAGGGATCTATGGCTACACCTTC
cdr3_aa: CASSLGTGIYGYTF

clone_size: NA
v_call: TRBV6-6
d_call: TRBD2
j_call: TRBJ2-7
cdr3_nt: TGTGCCGTACTTGGTAGCGGGTACCGGGACTACGAGCAGTACTTC
cdr3_aa: CAVLGSGYRDYEQYF

clone_size: NA
v_call: TRBV6-1
d_call: TRBD2
j_call: TRBJ2-2
cdr3_nt: TGTGCCAGCAGTGTTTTCCTAGCGGGGGCGAACACCGGGGAGCTGTTTTTT
cdr3_aa: CASSVFLAGANTGELFF

clone_size: NA
v_call: TRBV29-1
d_call: NA
j_call: TRBJ1-2
cdr3_nt: TGCAGCGTTGCTGATGGTTCTCGGTCTAACTATGGCTACACCTTC
cdr3_aa: CSVADGSRSNYGYTF

clone_size: few
v_call: TRBV3-1/TRBV3-2
d_call: NA
j_call: TRBJ2-2
cdr3_nt: TGTGCCAGCTCATCAGACAGCGGGGAGCTGTTTTTT
cdr3_aa: CASSSDSGELFF

clone_size: NA
v_call: TRBV3-1/TRBV3-2
d_call: NA
j_call: TRBJ2-5
cdr3_nt: TGTGCCAGCAGCCTTACAGGGAGGGCAGAGACCCAGTACTTC
cdr3_aa: CASSLTGRAETQYF

clone_size: NA
v_call: TRBV5-5
d_call: NA
j_call: TRBJ1-4
cdr3_nt: TGTGCCAGCAGACCAGGGCTGGGGAATGAAAAACTGTTTTTT
cdr3_aa: CASRPGLGNEKLFF

clone_size: NA
v_call: TRBV5-4
d_call: NA
j_call: TRBJ2-3
cdr3_nt: TGTGCCAGCAAACCCGGCGGGGATACGCAGTATTTT
cdr3_aa: CASKPGGDTQYF

clone_size: NA
v_call: TRBV5-3
d_call: NA
j_call: TRBJ1-5
cdr3_nt: TGTGCCAGAAGCTTGAACCCCGGGACAACTTTGGGTAATAATCAGCCCCAGCATTTT
cdr3_aa: CARSLNPGTTLGNNQPQHF

clone_size: NA
v_call: TRBV30
d_call: NA
j_call: TRBJ1-2
cdr3_nt: TGTGCCTGGAGTGTACAGGGATATGGCTACACCTTC
cdr3_aa: CAWSVQGYGYTF

clone_size: NA
v_call: TRBV5-1
d_call: NA
j_call: TRBJ1-3
cdr3_nt: TGCGCCAGCAGCTTGTCTGAGTTCTTTGCCGGAAACACCATATATTTT
cdr3_aa: CASSLSEFFAGNTIYF

clone_size: NA
v_call: TRBV4-2
d_call: NA
j_call: TRBJ1-2
cdr3_nt: TGTGCCAGCAGCTCACCGGGACAAACTAACTATGGCTACACCTTC
cdr3_aa: CASSSPGQTNYGYTF

clone_size: NA
v_call: TRBV7-2
d_call: NA
j_call: TRBJ1-5
cdr3_nt: TGTGCCAGCAGCCCGGCGGGGTTTACGGGCAATCAGCCCCAGCATTTT
cdr3_aa: CASSPAGFTGNQPQHF

clone_size: NA
v_call: TRBV5-6
d_call: TRBD1
j_call: TRBJ2-2
cdr3_nt: TGTGCCAGCAGCGTTACCGGGACAGGGGGTAACGGGGAGCTGTTTTTT
cdr3_aa: CASSVTGTGGNGELFF

clone_size: many
v_call: TRBV11-2
d_call: NA
j_call: TRBJ2-7
cdr3_nt: TGTGCCAGCAGCTACCCCCCGGACGGGGGCTCCTACGAGCAGTACTTC
cdr3_aa: CASSYPPDGGSYEQYF

clone_size: few
v_call: TRBV5-1
d_call: NA
j_call: TRBJ1-2
cdr3_nt: TGCGCCAGCAGCCCGGCCGGCGGTTACTATGGCTACACCTTC
cdr3_aa: CASSPAGGYYGYTF

clone_size: NA
v_call: TRBV27
d_call: NA
j_call: TRBJ1-2
cdr3_nt: TGTGCCAGCAGTCGCCGCTGGGACAACCCTAACTATGGCTACACCTTC
cdr3_aa: CASSRRWDNPNYGYTF

clone_size: NA
v_call: TRBV5-1
d_call: NA
j_call: TRBJ2-1
cdr3_nt: TGCGCCAGCAGCTTGGATCCGGGAACAAACAATGAGCAGTTCTTC
cdr3_aa: CASSLDPGTNNEQFF

clone_size: NA
v_call: TRBV9
d_call: NA
j_call: TRBJ1-3
cdr3_nt: TGTGCCAGCAGCGCCGACATCTCTGGAAACACCATATATTTT
cdr3_aa: CASSADISGNTIYF

clone_size: NA
v_call: TRBV4-1
d_call: NA
j_call: TRBJ1-2
cdr3_nt: TGCGCCAGCAGCCCTGTTGAAGGGAGTTATGGCTACACCTTC
cdr3_aa: CASSPVEGSYGYTF

clone_size: NA
v_call: TRBV27
d_call: NA
j_call: TRBJ1-1
cdr3_nt: TGTGCCAGCAGTCCCCTCCGAGGGACTGAAGCTTTCTTT
cdr3_aa: CASSPLRGTEAFF

clone_size: few
v_call: TRBV10-2
d_call: NA
j_call: TRBJ2-7
cdr3_nt: TGCGCCAGCAGTGAGCAGCTAGCCGTGGGAGAGCAGTACTTC
cdr3_aa: CASSEQLAVGEQYF

clone_size: once
v_call: TRBV9
d_call: TRBD1
j_call: TRBJ1-1
cdr3_nt: TGTGCCAGCAGCCATCCAGACGGACAGGGGAGGGCACCAGTTGGTAGCACTGAAGCTTTCTTT
cdr3_aa: CASSHPDGQGRAPVGSTEAFF

clone_size: NA
v_call: TRBV6-5
d_call: TRBD1
j_call: TRBJ1-4
cdr3_nt: TGTGCCAGCGAAGACAGGGGCCTTGGAAAACTGTTTTTT
cdr3_aa: CASEDRGLGKLFF

clone_size: NA
v_call: TRBV20-1
d_call: NA
j_call: TRBJ1-2
cdr3_nt: TGCAGTGCTAGTAGGATTGCTCCTTGGTCGGAGCATGGCTACACCTTC
cdr3_aa: CSASRIAPWSEHGYTF

clone_size: NA
v_call: TRBV29-1
d_call: TRBD1
j_call: TRBJ2-5
cdr3_nt: TGCAGCGCACAGGGGTTGGGAAGAGAGACCCAGTACTTC
cdr3_aa: CSAQGLGRETQYF

clone_size: once
v_call: TRBV11-2
d_call: NA
j_call: TRBJ2-5
cdr3_nt: TGTGCCAGCAGCCCTTACGGGGAGACCCAGTACTTC
cdr3_aa: CASSPYGETQYF

clone_size: NA
v_call: TRBV5-1
d_call: TRBD2
j_call: TRBJ2-1
cdr3_nt: TGCGCCAGCAGCTTCCTACTAGCGGGGGACAATGAGCAGTTCTTC
cdr3_aa: CASSFLLAGDNEQFF

clone_size: once
v_call: TRBV27
d_call: TRBD2
j_call: TRBJ2-1
cdr3_nt: TGTGCCAGCAGTTTAACGGGGGGACGGCCGGTGCAGTTCTTC
cdr3_aa: CASSLTGGRPVQFF

clone_size: NA
v_call: TRBV5-6
d_call: NA
j_call: TRBJ1-1
cdr3_nt: TGTGCCAGCAGCCTTACGACAGCCCATAGGGCTTTCTTT
cdr3_aa: CASSLTTAHRAFF

clone_size: once
v_call: TRBV18
d_call: NA
j_call: TRBJ2-3
cdr3_nt: TGTGCCAGCTCACGCCGGGACGGAGGGGATACGCAGTATTTT
cdr3_aa: CASSRRDGGDTQYF

clone_size: NA
v_call: TRBV6-5
d_call: NA
j_call: TRBJ2-7
cdr3_nt: TGTGCCAGCAGCTACCGGCCCGGGGGTGGCGAGCAGTACTTC
cdr3_aa: CASSYRPGGGEQYF

clone_size: NA
v_call: TRBV5-4
d_call: NA
j_call: TRBJ1-2
cdr3_nt: TGTGCCAGCAGCGCAATGGACACCCGGGGGAACTATGGCTACACCTTC
cdr3_aa: CASSAMDTRGNYGYTF

clone_size: NA
v_call: TRBV28
d_call: TRBD1
j_call: TRBJ1-2
cdr3_nt: TGTGCCAGCAGTTGGCTGGGACAGGGGCAAGGCTACACCTTC
cdr3_aa: CASSWLGQGQGYTF

clone_size: NA
v_call: TRBV19
d_call: NA
j_call: TRBJ1-2
cdr3_nt: TGTGCCAGTAGCCCCGAGGGACATCCTCGGACGAGTGGCTACACCTTC
cdr3_aa: CASSPEGHPRTSGYTF

clone_size: NA
v_call: TRBV4-1
d_call: NA
j_call: TRBJ1-5
cdr3_nt: TGCGCCAGCAGCCAGTACACGGGAAGCAATCAGCCCCAGCATTTT
cdr3_aa: CASSQYTGSNQPQHF

clone_size: NA
v_call: TRBV10-3
d_call: NA
j_call: TRBJ1-4
cdr3_nt: TGTGCCATCAGTGAGCCAGCGAGTTTCAATCCTGAAAAACTGTTTTTT
cdr3_aa: CAISEPASFNPEKLFF

clone_size: NA
v_call: TRBV6-4
d_call: TRBD2
j_call: TRBJ2-3
cdr3_nt: TGTGCCAGCAGCCTCAGCGGGGGGAGCACAGATACGCAGTATTTT
cdr3_aa: CASSLSGGSTDTQYF

clone_size: NA
v_call: TRBV5-4
d_call: NA
j_call: TRBJ2-2
cdr3_nt: TGTGCCAGCACCCTTAACACCGGGGAGCTGTTTTTT
cdr3_aa: CASTLNTGELFF

clone_size: NA
v_call: TRBV6-4
d_call: TRBD1
j_call: TRBJ1-2
cdr3_nt: TGTGCCAGCAGTAGGACAGGGTCGAACTATGGCTACACCTTC
cdr3_aa: CASSRTGSNYGYTF

clone_size: few
v_call: TRBV14
d_call: NA
j_call: TRBJ1-6
cdr3_nt: TGTGCCAGCAGCTTCCAGGGTTACAATTCACCCCTCCACTTT
cdr3_aa: CASSFQGYNSPLHF

clone_size: NA
v_call: TRBV10-1
d_call: TRBD1
j_call: TRBJ2-7
cdr3_nt: TGCGCCAGCAGTGATTCCGGGACAGGGGGCCCCTACGAGCAGTACTTC
cdr3_aa: CASSDSGTGGPYEQYF

clone_size: few
v_call: TRBV4-1
d_call: NA
j_call: TRBJ1-6
cdr3_nt: TGCGCCAGCAGCCAAAAAGGGGGGGTGTTTAATTCACCCCTCCACTTT
cdr3_aa: CASSQKGGVFNSPLHF

clone_size: NA
v_call: TRBV12-3/TRBV12-4
d_call: TRBD1
j_call: TRBJ2-5
cdr3_nt: TGTGCCAGCCAACAGGGGAGTGGCGAGACCCAGTACTTC
cdr3_aa: CASQQGSGETQYF

clone_size: NA
v_call: TRBV12-3/TRBV12-4
d_call: NA
j_call: TRBJ1-1
cdr3_nt: TGTGCCAGCAGTTTAGACTCGGTGACTGAAGCTTTCTTT
cdr3_aa: CASSLDSVTEAFF

clone_size: NA
v_call: TRBV5-1
d_call: NA
j_call: TRBJ1-1
cdr3_nt: TGCGCCAGCGCGGAGGACGGGGGCACTGAAGCTTTCTTT
cdr3_aa: CASAEDGGTEAFF

clone_size: NA
v_call: TRBV18
d_call: NA
j_call: TRBJ2-5
cdr3_nt: TGTGCCAGCTCCCTACAGGGTGGCCAAGAGACCCAGTACTTC
cdr3_aa: CASSLQGGQETQYF

clone_size: NA
v_call: TRBV3-1/TRBV3-2
d_call: NA
j_call: TRBJ2-5
cdr3_nt: TGTGCCAGCAGCCGCCCCCGCCAGCGGGCTGAGACCCAGTACTTC
cdr3_aa: CASSRPRQRAETQYF

clone_size: NA
v_call: TRBV14
d_call: NA
j_call: TRBJ2-3
cdr3_nt: TGTGCCAGCAGCCTTTGGAGGGATACGCAGTATTTT
cdr3_aa: CASSLWRDTQYF

clone_size: NA
v_call: TRBV4-1
d_call: NA
j_call: TRBJ2-7
cdr3_nt: TGCGCCAGCAGCCGAATCAAACTCCAATTCTACGAGCAGTACTTC
cdr3_aa: CASSRIKLQFYEQYF